This TCR beta chain was documented in a study of blood T cell repertoires in COVID-19. Study background: Samples taken during acute and convalescent COVID-19 were collected in the United States, Italy and Spain.

The method was immunoSEQ multiplex PCR; TCRdb's version includes in-frame clones alone and lacks a portion of them. The sample consists of hundreds of thousands of clones, around 87% of them appearing once. V was clipped by 6 bases and J by 7 bases, with 24 bases between them. In germline, CDR1 is MNHEY, CDR2 SMNVEV (reference sequence). CDR3 length: 16 amino acids. The chain employs TRBV27 and TRBJ2-5; D is possibly TRBD1 (8 bases). This receptor was taken from a woman younger than 35 with acute COVID-19. Sequencing was done on a sample of PBMCs or T cells enriched from blood (not recorded which). CDR3 sequence reads: CASSLQGDYSSGTQYF. The CDR3 nucleotides are TGTGCCAGCAGCCTACAGGGGGACTACAGCAGCGGGACCCAGTACTTC.